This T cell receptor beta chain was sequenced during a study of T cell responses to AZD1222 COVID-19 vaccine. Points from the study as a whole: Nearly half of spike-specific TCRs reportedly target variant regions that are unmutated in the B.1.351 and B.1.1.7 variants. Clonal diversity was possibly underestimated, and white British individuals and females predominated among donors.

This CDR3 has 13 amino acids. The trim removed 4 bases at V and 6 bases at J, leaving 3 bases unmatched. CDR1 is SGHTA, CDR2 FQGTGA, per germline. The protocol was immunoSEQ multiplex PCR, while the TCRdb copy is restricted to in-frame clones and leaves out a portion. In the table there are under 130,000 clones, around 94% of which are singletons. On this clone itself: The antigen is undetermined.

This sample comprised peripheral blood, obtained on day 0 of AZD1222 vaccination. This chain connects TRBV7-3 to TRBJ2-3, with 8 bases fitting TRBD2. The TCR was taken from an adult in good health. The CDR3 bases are TGTGCCAGCAGCTCCTCTAGCGGGGATACGCAGTATTTT. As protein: CASSSSSGDTQYF.